This T cell receptor beta chain was retrieved from a study of human T cells and chemical hapten exposure (dated by TCRdb to the early 2020s). For the study in its entirety: For sensitization, 2% DPC in acetone was applied to a 2 cm by 2 cm area of upper inner arm skin. Weekly therapeutic DPC doses were additionally applied to the scalp of patients throughout the roughly 24-week study period. Patch testing was performed on the upper back with Finn chambers containing 0.01% DPC, and the patch tests were scored after 6 days according to International Contact Dermatitis Research Group standards. Most of the patients in the cohort were female, and the cohort covered alopecia areata with under or over 50% scalp involvement, alopecia totalis and alopecia universalis. The libraries were sequenced as a pool, and the TCR yield per sample differed mostly because of small variations in library volumes within the pool. In alopecia patients, the study followed how the peripheral blood TCR repertoire changed in vivo over primary and secondary sensitization to diphenylcyclopropenone (DPC), a hapten. Blood was sampled from patients pre-sensitization (week 0) and at 2, 6 and about 24 weeks after DPC sensitization. Blood for TCR sequencing was provided by twenty-nine alopecia patients at one to four time points (pre-sensitization, 2, 6 and 24 weeks).

The cysteine opens and the phenylalanine closes a CDR3 of 16 amino acids. Kept here is only the CDR3 DNA, which spans 48 bases and is read in frame from base 1. The germline V and J ends show losses of 5 bases and 12 bases respectively, and no gene match explains 18 bases of the junction. During library preparation, unique molecular identifiers were attached to individual cDNA molecules so that TCRs could be counted quantitatively and reproducibly. Each blood RNA sample was used to sequence both TCR alpha and TCR beta chains. From the authors' description of their analysis: A median of around 96,000 TCRs per sample was observed, with a range of about 23,224 to 690,600. The Decombinator software suite was used to annotate the V, J and CDR3 of the TCR reads. To make PS versus PT1 abundance plots, every sample was subsampled to the same number of TCRs (28,000). TCRs were defined as expanded if absent before sensitization and observed at least eight times at the 2-week time point. In-frame beta chains were kept once TCRdb had trimmed the public reads at Q25 with fastp and called clones with MiXCR. When rows share a CDR3 protein, they turn into one entry using the most common DNA and genes. Clone size and V and J calls follow TCRdb, not the original study. The sample data list 3,500 to 4,500 distinct CDR3 sequences, and 49% of these were observed just once. 3.5% of the sample goes to the ten largest clones.

Overall results and qualifications from the work: Because all patients had alopecia, a presumed autoimmune disease, the immune response of the patients might differ from that of healthy individuals. DPC sensitization did not change the number of TCRs with a frequency above 1 in 1000, and there was no evidence of changes in global repertoire structure. After repeated subsampling, the strength of the expansion versus patch-test correlation and the threshold at which it became significant changed. The number of PT1 expanded TCRs positively correlated with patch test score, significant at thresholds 8, 16 and 32 but not 4. Significantly more large CDR3 similarity clusters were formed by expanded TCRs than by pre-sensitization or healthy control sets, consistent with antigen-driven responses.

Regarding this clonotype: Its antigen has not been determined. Base qualities are not at hand, and no much larger clone is one base apart.

The treatment or condition label of this sample denotes: therapeutic diphenylcyclopropenone sensitization with weekly scalp DPC. Blood at each patch-test visit was drawn before the patch test was applied. Patients were considered eligible if aged 18 to 70, diagnosed with alopecia and deemed suitable for DPC therapy, and patients were excluded if pregnant. Total RNA was isolated from unfractionated whole blood collected in Tempus Blood RNA tubes. This sequence was found in an adult with alopecia areata. Some clones in this sample may be carry-over from other donors' samples. This table probably holds off-target reads from a library built for another chain. Source: whole blood, taken before DPC sensitization or 2, 6, or about 24 weeks after (not recorded which). The chain uses TRBV12-3 or TRBV12-4 and TRBJ2-1, with TRBD2 identical over 8 junction bases. The DNA sequence is given as TGTGCCAGCAGTGAGGTAGCGGGGACGCTCTGGGTTGGGCAGTTCTTC. It codes for CASSEVAGTLWVGQFF.